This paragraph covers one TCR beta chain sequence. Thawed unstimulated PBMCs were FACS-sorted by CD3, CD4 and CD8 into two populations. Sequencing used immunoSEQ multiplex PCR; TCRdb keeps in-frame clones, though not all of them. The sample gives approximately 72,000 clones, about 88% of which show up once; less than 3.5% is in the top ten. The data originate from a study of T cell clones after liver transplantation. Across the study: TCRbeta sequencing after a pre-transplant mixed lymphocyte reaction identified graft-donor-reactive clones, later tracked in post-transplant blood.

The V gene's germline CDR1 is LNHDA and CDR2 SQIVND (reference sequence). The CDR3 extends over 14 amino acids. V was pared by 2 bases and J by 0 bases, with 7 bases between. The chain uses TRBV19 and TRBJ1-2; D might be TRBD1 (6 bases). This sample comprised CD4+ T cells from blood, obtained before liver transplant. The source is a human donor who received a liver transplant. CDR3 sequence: CASSISGANYGYTF. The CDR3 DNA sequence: TGTGCCAGTAGTATATCAGGGGCTAACTATGGCTACACCTTC.